The clone carrying this T cell receptor beta chain has only one observation. What it binds is not known. This table comes from immunoSEQ multiplex PCR, and its TCRdb copy is limited to in-frame clones, with some not included. The sample lists 120,000 or so clones, over 85% occurring once. The source of the sample is a study of human thymus T cells. General observations from the study: V and J gene usage appeared biased in thymic and blood repertoires.

The V end lost 0 bases, the J end lost 5 bases, and 11 bases lay between the germline ends. The germline CDR1 and CDR2 sequences are SGHDN and FVKESK. The CDR3 spans 16 residues. Corrective cardiac surgery supplied the resected thymus tissue. The rearrangement uses TRBV14 and TRBJ2-6, with D perhaps TRBD1 (6 bases). The receptor comes from a boy under two years old with a congenital heart defect but otherwise immunologically healthy. Sequences were obtained from thymus tissue. The chain's CDR3 is CASSQDMRGRANVLTF. CDR3 DNA sequence: TGTGCCAGCAGCCAAGATATGAGGGGGAGGGCCAACGTCCTGACTTTC.